Shown below are 21 T cell receptor beta chains from a single sample sequenced in a study of T cell responses to AZD1222 COVID-19 vaccine. Measured with immunoSEQ multiplex PCR; TCRdb has only the in-frame clones, and not every one. Of 50,000 to 65,000 clones in the sample, approximately 90% were seen once. The starting material was peripheral blood, obtained on day 0 of AZD1222 vaccination. These receptors were collected from an adult in good health.

V gene TRBV30 combines with J gene TRBJ1-3; 7 nucleotides agree with TRBD1. CDR3 length: 13 residues. Trimming at V came to 1 base and at J to 4 bases, leaving 1 base not matched to a gene. Germline CDR1 is GTSNPN and CDR2 is SVGIG (reference sequence). The CDR3: CAWSGGQGNTIYF. DNA for the CDR3: TGTGCCTGGAGTGGGGGACAGGGAAACACCATATATTTT.

This sequence joins TRBV11-2 and TRBJ1-2; TRBD1 aligns across 7 bases. The CDR3 is 16 amino acids. Germline V gives CDR1 SGHAT, CDR2 FQNNGV. V trimming: 5 bases; J trimming: 4 bases; junction bases outside the gene matches: 13. The CDR3 DNA reads as TGTGCCAGCAGCCCGCGGTTACAGGGGTACGGCTATGGCTACACCTTC. It yields the protein CASSPRLQGYGYGYTF.

The chain has TRBV19 and TRBJ1-4; D uncertain. Trimming left V 6 bases short and J 4 bases short, with 9 bases between. The CDR3 consists of 13 residues. The germline V gene has CDR1 LNHDA and CDR2 SQIVND (reference sequence). CDR3 protein: CASRRRGNEKLFF. CDR3 DNA sequence: TGTGCCAGTAGGCGGCGAGGTAATGAAAAACTGTTTTTT.

CDR3 loop: CASSTPPMIDTQYF. The CDR3 DNA reads as TGTGCCAGCAGTACCCCCCCGATGATAGATACGCAGTATTTT. This chain links TRBV6-5 with TRBJ2-3, with D unclear. From germline, CDR1 is MNHEY and CDR2 SVGAGI. The CDR3 runs 14 residues. The V gene lost 5 bases and the J gene lost 5 bases, with 14 bases spanning the gap.

The V gene is TRBV6-5, the J gene TRBJ2-2; 9 bases map to TRBD1. Germline values: CDR1 MNHEY, CDR2 SVGAGI. Germline trimming cut 5 bases from V and 4 bases from J; bases unmatched to any gene: 5. The CDR3 length is 15 residues. CDR3 nucleotides: TGTGCCAGCAGTAACAGGGGGCGTAGCACCGGGGAGCTGTTTTTT. Residues: CASSNRGRSTGELFF.

The CDR3 DNA reads TGTGCCACCAGCAAATACCCAGCAAATGAGCAGTTCTTC. Translated: CATSKYPANEQFF. The V gene is TRBV15, the J gene TRBJ2-1; D gene unclear. This CDR3 has 13 residues. Germline-derived CDR1 and CDR2 are LNHNV and YYDKDF (reference sequence). Trimming pared 4 bases from V and 7 bases from J, leaving 11 bases between.

The chain joins TRBV5-6 to TRBJ2-5; weak D call: TRBD1 (6 bases). The CDR3 runs 14 residues. The V gene's germline CDR1 is SGHDT and CDR2 YYEEEE. Trimming removed 4 bases from V and 2 bases from J, with 12 bases in between. In nucleotides, the CDR3 is TGTGCCAGCAGCATCCCAACAGGGCAAGAGACCCAGTACTTC. Translated, it gives CASSIPTGQETQYF. Looking up the rest from reference TRBV5-6 and TRBJ2-5 gives the full variable domain: DAGVTQSPTHLIKTRGQQVTLRCSPKSGHDTVSWYQQALGQGPQFIFQYYEEEERQRGNFPDRFSGHQFPNYSSELNVNALLLGDSALYLCASSIPTGQETQYFGPGTRLLVL.

The V call is TRBV5-4, the J call TRBJ1-1; D remains ambiguous. CDR3 length: 13 residues. The germline V gene has CDR1 SGHNT and CDR2 YYREEE (reference sequence). The V end was cut by 4 bases, the J end by 0 bases, with 7 bases between. CDR3 residues: CASSPGLNTEAFF. The CDR3 coding sequence is TGTGCCAGCAGCCCTGGACTGAACACTGAAGCTTTCTTT. The full variable domain, completed using reference TRBV5-4 and TRBJ1-1, is ETGVTQSPTHLIKTRGQQVTLRCSSQSGHNTVSWYQQALGQGPQFIFQYYREEENGRGNFPPRFSGLQFPNYSSELNVNALELDDSALYLCASSPGLNTEAFFGQGTRLTVV.

The rearrangement joins TRBV5-1 to TRBJ2-1, with 7 nucleotides matching TRBD2. The CDR3 consists of 14 residues. In germline, CDR1 is SGHRS, CDR2 YFSETQ. The trim removed 0 bases at V and 7 bases at J, leaving 4 bases unmatched. As DNA, the CDR3 is TGCGCCAGCAGCTTGGCTCGGGAGGTGAATGAGCAGTTCTTC. This sequence encodes CASSLAREVNEQFF.

The chain combines TRBV19 with TRBJ1-3; D is unclear. The germline CDR1 and CDR2 sequences are LNHDA and SQIVND (reference sequence). Trimming stripped 10 bases from V and 0 bases from J, with 10 bases between. The CDR3 is 13 residues long. The CDR3 region has the DNA TGTGCCACCAAAAAAGTCTCTGGAAACACCATATATTTT. Its translation is CATKKVSGNTIYF.

The CDR3 DNA reads TGTGCCAGCAGTGTTGGGGATACGCAGTATTTT. This translates into CASSVGDTQYF. The chain combines TRBV2 with TRBJ2-3; no definite D call. Germline V gene sequence: CDR1 SNHLY, CDR2 FYNNEI. The V and J ends lost 4 bases and 6 bases respectively, with 5 bases between them. This CDR3 is built from 11 residues.

The V gene is TRBV12-3 or TRBV12-4, the J gene TRBJ2-2; D call uncertain. V gave up 1 base and J gave up 4 bases, with 4 bases separating them. The CDR3 contains 13 residues. CDR3 protein: CASSLGGTGELFF. DNA of the CDR3: TGTGCCAGCAGTTTAGGAGGCACCGGGGAGCTGTTTTTT.

This clone was picked up one time. V usage is TRBV3-1 (or the pseudogene TRBV3-2) and J usage is TRBJ2-1; D possibly corresponds to TRBD1 (6 bases). Germline lookup yields CDR1 LGHDT and CDR2 YNNKEL (reference sequence). V lost 4 bases and J lost 7, with 29 bases in between. This CDR3 contains 19 residues. CDR3 nucleotides: TGTGCCAGCAGCCGAGTCTATCCTGGGGGCGAAGTAAGGGTAAATGAGCAGTTCTTC. It encodes CASSRVYPGGEVRVNEQFF.

This chain links TRBV12-3 or TRBV12-4 with TRBJ1-1; D not resolved. The ends were cut back, 6 bases at V and 1 base at J, with 9 bases in the middle. The CDR3 spans 13 residues. The CDR3 bases are TGTGCCAGCAGAAACGGTCCGAACACTGAAGCTTTCTTT. It yields the protein CASRNGPNTEAFF.

The chain carries TRBV18 and TRBJ1-2; D call uncertain. With 0 bases removed from V and 7 bases from J, the gap between germline ends came to 9 bases. This CDR3 comprises 13 residues. Germline CDR1 reads KGHSH; CDR2 reads LQKENI. This CDR3 is CASSPPGGIGYTF. Here the CDR3 DNA reads TGTGCCAGCTCACCACCAGGAGGAATTGGCTACACCTTC.

The V and J genes are TRBV11-2 and TRBJ2-3; D tentatively reads TRBD1 or TRBD2 (5 bases each). This CDR3 is 17 amino acids long. Germline CDR1 SGHAT, CDR2 FQNNGV. V shed 1 base and J shed 0 bases, with 14 bases lying between them. The DNA of the CDR3 is TGTGCCAGCAGCTTAGTCGCCGGGGCAGGGAGCACAGATACGCAGTATTTT. It is translated as CASSLVAGAGSTDTQYF.

The chain is built from TRBV6-5 and TRBJ2-7, with a possible D match to TRBD1 (5 bases). The germline V gene encodes CDR1 MNHEY and CDR2 SVGAGI. The V end lost 5 bases, the J end lost 2 bases, and 10 bases lay between the germline ends. The CDR3 length is 13 residues. CDR3 amino acids: CASSPTGTYEQYF. DNA for the CDR3: TGTGCCAGCAGTCCTACAGGTACCTACGAGCAGTACTTC.

This sequence joins TRBV9 and TRBJ1-4; 10 bases are a match to TRBD1. From germline, CDR1 is SGDLS and CDR2 YYNGEE. The CDR3 is 16 amino acids. V was clipped by 4 bases and J by 6 bases; unmatched bases: 9. Here the CDR3 DNA reads TGTGCCAGCAGCCCATCCCCCGGGACAGGGGATGAAAAACTGTTTTTT. Translation gives CASSPSPGTGDEKLFF.

This chain links TRBV10-2 with TRBJ1-2; D is ambiguous. The CDR3 is 16 residues long. Trimming stripped 3 bases from V and 3 bases from J, with 17 bases between. Germline-derived CDR1 and CDR2 are WSHSY and SAAADI. As DNA, the CDR3 is TGCGCCAGCAGTGAAGTACAGCAGACTTATGACTATGGCTACACCTTC. It translates to CASSEVQQTYDYGYTF.

The chain uses TRBV30 and TRBJ1-1; 9 bases are a match to TRBD1. This CDR3 comprises 12 residues. Germline assignment: CDR1 GTSNPN and CDR2 SVGIG (reference sequence). J gave up 4 bases and V 6 bases, and 3 bases lay outside the gene matches. The CDR3 is CACTTGGTEAFF. The DNA for the CDR3 is TGTGCCTGCACGACAGGGGGCACTGAAGCTTTCTTT.

V usage is TRBV19 and J usage is TRBJ1-5; tentatively, D is TRBD1 (6 bases). CDR3 length equals 15 residues. The V end was cut by 5 bases, the J end by 5 bases, with 16 bases between. Germline V gene lookup returns CDR1 LNHDA and CDR2 SQIVND (reference sequence). The CDR3 reads CASSDRTGSYQPQHF. CDR3 DNA: TGTGCCAGTAGTGACCGAACAGGGTCCTATCAGCCCCAGCATTTT.